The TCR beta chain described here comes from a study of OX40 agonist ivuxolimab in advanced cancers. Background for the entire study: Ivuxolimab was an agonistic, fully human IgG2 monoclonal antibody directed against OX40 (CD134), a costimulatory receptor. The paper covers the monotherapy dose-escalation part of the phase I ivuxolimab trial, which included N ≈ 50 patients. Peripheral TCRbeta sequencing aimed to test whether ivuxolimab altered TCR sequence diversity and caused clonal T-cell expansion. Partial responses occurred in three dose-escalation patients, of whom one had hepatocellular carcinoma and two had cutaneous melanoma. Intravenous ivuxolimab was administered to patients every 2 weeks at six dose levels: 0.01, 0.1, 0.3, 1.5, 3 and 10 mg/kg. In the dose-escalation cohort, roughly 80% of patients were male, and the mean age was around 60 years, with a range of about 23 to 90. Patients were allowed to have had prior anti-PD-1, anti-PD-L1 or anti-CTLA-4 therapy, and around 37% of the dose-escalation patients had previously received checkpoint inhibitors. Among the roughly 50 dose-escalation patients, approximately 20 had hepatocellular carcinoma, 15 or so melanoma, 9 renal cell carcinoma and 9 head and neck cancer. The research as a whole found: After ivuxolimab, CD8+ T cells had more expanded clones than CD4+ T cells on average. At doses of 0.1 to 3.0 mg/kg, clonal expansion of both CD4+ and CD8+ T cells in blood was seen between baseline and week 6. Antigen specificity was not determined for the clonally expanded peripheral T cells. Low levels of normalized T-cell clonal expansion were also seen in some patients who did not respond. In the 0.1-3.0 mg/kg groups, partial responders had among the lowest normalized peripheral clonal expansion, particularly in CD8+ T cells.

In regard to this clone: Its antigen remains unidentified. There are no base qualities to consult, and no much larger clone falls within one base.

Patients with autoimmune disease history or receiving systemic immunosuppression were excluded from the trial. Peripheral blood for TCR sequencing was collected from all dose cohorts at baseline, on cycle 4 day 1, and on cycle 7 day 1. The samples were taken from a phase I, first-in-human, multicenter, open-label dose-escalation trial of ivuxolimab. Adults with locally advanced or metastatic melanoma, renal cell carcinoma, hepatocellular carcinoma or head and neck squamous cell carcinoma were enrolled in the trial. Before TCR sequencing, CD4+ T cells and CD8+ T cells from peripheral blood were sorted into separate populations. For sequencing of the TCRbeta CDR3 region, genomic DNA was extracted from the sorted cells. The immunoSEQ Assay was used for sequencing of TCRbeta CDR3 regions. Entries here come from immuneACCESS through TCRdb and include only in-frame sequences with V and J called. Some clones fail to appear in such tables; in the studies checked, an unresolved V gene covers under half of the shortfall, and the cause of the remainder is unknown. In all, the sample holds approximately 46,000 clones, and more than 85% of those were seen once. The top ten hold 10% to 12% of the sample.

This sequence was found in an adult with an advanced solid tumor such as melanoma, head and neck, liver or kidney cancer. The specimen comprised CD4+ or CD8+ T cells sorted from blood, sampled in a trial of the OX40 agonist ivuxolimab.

The CDR3 has the sequence CASSPPSHSYEQYF. The sequence in DNA is TGTGCCAGCAGTCCGCCGTCCCACTCCTACGAGCAGTACTTC. The rearranged segments are TRBV2 and TRBJ2-7; the D gene assignment is ambiguous. From the germline V gene, CDR1 is SNHLY and CDR2 is FYNNEI. Trimming costs V 5 bases and J 0 bases, and their ends lie 11 bases apart. The CDR3, from cysteine to phenylalanine, totals 14 residues. The kept DNA is CDR3 alone, 42 bases in frame from the first base.